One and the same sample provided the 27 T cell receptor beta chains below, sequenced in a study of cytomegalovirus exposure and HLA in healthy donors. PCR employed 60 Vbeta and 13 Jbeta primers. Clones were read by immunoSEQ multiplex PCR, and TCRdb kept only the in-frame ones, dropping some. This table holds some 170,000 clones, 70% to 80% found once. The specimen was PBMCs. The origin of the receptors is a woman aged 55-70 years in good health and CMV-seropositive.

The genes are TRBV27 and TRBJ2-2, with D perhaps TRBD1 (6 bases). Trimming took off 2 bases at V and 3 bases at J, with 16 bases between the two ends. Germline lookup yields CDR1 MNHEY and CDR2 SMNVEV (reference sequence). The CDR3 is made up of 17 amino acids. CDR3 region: CASSLGPQGLDTGELFF. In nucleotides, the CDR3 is TGTGCCAGCAGTTTAGGTCCACAGGGCCTCGACACCGGGGAGCTGTTTTTT.

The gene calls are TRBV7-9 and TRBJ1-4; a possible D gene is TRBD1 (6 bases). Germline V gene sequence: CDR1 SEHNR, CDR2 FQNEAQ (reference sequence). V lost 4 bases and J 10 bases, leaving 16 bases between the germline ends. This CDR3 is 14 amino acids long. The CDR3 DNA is TGTGCCAGCAGCTCCCTGGGGGCCGAGGGAAAACTGTTTTTT. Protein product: CASSSLGAEGKLFF. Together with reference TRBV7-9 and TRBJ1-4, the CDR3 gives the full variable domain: DTGVSQNPRHKITKRGQNVTFRCDPISEHNRLYWYRQTLGQGPEFLTYFQNEAQLEKSRLLSDRFSAERPKGSFSTLEIQRTEQGDSAMYLCASSSLGAEGKLFFGSGTQLSVL.

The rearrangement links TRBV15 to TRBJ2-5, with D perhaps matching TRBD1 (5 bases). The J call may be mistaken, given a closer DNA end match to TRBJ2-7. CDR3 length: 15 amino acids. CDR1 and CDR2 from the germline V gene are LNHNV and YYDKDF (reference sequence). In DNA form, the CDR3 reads TGTGCCACCAGCAGAAACGGGCCAGGGAACTACGAGCAGTACTTC. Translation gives CATSRNGPGNYEQYF.

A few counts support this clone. In DNA, the CDR3 is TGTGCCACCAGCAGACCTAAACAGGGTAACTATGGCTACACCTTC. Amino acid sequence: CATSRPKQGNYGYTF. V and J are TRBV15 and TRBJ1-2; D might be TRBD1 (6 bases). The CDR3 spans 15 residues. The germline V and J ends were trimmed by 2 bases and 1 base, with 11 bases remaining between them. The germline V gene encodes CDR1 LNHNV and CDR2 YYDKDF (reference sequence).

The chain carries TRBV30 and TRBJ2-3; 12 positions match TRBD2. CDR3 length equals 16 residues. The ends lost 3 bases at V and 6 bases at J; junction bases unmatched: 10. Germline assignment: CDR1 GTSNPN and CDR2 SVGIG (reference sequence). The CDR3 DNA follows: TGTGCCTGGAGCCTGGGGACTAGCGGGTTTTGGGATACGCAGTATTTT. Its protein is CAWSLGTSGFWDTQYF.

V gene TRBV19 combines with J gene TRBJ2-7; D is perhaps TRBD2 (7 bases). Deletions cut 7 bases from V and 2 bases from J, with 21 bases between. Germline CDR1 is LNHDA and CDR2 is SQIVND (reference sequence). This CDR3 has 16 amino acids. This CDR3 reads CASTSGGPGITYEQYF. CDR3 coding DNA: TGTGCCAGTACCTCCGGGGGGCCCGGGATCACCTACGAGCAGTACTTC. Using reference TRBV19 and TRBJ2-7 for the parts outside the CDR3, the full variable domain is DGGITQSPKYLFRKEGQNVTLSCEQNLNHDAMYWYRQDPGQGLRLIYYSQIVNDFQKGDIAEGYSVSREKKESFPLTVTSAQKNPTAFYLCASTSGGPGITYEQYFGPGTRLTVT.

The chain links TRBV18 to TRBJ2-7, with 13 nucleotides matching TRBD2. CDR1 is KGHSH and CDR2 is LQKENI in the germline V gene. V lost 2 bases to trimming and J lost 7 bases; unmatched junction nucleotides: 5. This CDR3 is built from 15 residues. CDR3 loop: CASSPGGLAGLEQYF. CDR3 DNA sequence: TGTGCCAGCTCACCAGGGGGACTAGCGGGACTTGAGCAGTACTTC. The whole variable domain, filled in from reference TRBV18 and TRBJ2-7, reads NAGVMQNPRHLVRRRGQEARLRCSPMKGHSHVYWYRQLPEEGLKFMVYLQKENIIDESGMPKERFSAEFPKEGPSILRIQQVVRGDSAAYFCASSPGGLAGLEQYFGPGTRLTVT.

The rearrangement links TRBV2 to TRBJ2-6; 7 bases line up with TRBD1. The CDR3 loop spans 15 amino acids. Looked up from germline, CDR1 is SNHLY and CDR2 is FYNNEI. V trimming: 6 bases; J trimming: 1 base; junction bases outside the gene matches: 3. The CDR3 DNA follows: TGTGCCAGCAGGGCAGGGGGTTCTGGGGCCAACGTCCTGACTTTC. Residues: CASRAGGSGANVLTF.

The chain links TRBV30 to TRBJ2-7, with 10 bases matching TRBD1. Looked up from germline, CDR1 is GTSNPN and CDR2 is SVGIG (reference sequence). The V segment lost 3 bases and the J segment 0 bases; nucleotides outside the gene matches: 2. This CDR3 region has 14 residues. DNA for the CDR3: TGTGCCTGGAGGGGACAGGGGTCCTCCTACGAGCAGTACTTC. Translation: CAWRGQGSSYEQYF.

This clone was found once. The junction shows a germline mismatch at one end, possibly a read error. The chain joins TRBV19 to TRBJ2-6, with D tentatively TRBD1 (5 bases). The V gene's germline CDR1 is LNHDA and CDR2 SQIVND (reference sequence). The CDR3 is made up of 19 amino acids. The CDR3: CASTLSRHETTSGANGLTF. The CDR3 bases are TGTGCCAGTACCCTATCGCGACATGAAACGACCTCTGGGGCCAACGGCCTGACTTTC.

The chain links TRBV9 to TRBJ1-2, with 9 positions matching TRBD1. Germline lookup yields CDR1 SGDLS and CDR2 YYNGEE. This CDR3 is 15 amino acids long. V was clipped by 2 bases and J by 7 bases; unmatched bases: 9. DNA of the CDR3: TGTGCCAGCAGCGTGTACGACAGGGGGTTTGGTGGCTACACCTTC. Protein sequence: CASSVYDRGFGGYTF.

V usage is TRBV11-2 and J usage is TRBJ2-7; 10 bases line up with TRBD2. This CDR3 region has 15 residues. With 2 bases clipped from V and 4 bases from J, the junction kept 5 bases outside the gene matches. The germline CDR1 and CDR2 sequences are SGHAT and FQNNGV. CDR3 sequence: CASSLTGSGRYEQYF. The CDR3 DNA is TGTGCCAGCAGCTTAACCGGTAGCGGGAGGTACGAGCAGTACTTC.

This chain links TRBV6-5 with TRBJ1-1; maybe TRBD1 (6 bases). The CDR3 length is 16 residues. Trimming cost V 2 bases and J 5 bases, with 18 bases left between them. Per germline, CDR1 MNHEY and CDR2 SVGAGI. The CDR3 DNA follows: TGTGCCAGCAGTTACGGGGGGGCCACCAAAGTGACTGAAGCTTTCTTT. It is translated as CASSYGGATKVTEAFF.

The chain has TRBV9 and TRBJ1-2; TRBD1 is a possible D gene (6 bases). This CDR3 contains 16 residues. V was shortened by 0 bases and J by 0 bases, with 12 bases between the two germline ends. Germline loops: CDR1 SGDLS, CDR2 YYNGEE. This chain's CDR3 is CASSVDGNRANYGYTF. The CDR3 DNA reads TGTGCCAGCAGCGTAGATGGCAACAGGGCTAACTATGGCTACACCTTC.

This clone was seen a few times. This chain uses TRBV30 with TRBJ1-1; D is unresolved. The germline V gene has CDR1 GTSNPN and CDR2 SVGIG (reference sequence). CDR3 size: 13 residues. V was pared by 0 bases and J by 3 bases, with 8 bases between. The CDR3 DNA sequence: TGTGCCTGGAGTGTAACGGGTTACACTGAAGCTTTCTTT. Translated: CAWSVTGYTEAFF. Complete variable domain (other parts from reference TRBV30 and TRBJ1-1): SQTIHQWPATLVQPVGSPLSLECTVEGTSNPNLYWYRQAAGRGLQLLFYSVGIGQISSEVPQNLSASRPQDRQFILSSKKLLLSDSGFYLCAWSVTGYTEAFFGQGTRLTVV.

The chain's CDR3 is CASSRGDPGNSPLHF. The CDR3 DNA is TGTGCCAGCAGTCGCGGGGACCCTGGGAATTCACCCCTCCACTTT. The V and J genes are TRBV6-6 and TRBJ1-6; D possibly corresponds to TRBD1 (5 bases). The V end was cut by 5 bases, the J end by 7 bases, with 15 bases between. CDR3 length equals 15 residues. CDR1 is MNHNY and CDR2 is SVGAGI in the germline V gene (reference sequence).

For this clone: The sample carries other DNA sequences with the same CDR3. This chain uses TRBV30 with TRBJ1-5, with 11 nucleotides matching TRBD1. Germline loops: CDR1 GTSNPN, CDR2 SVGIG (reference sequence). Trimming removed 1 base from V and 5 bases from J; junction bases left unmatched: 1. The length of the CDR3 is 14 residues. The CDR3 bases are TGTGCCTGGAGTGCGGGACAGGGGGATCAGCCCCAGCATTTT. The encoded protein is CAWSAGQGDQPQHF. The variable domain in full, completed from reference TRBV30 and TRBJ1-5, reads SQTIHQWPATLVQPVGSPLSLECTVEGTSNPNLYWYRQAAGRGLQLLFYSVGIGQISSEVPQNLSASRPQDRQFILSSKKLLLSDSGFYLCAWSAGQGDQPQHFGDGTRLSIL.

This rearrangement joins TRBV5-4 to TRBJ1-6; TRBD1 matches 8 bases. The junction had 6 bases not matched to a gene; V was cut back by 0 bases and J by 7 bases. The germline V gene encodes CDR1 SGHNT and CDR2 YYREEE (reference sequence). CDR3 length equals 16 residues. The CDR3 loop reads CASSLGRTGLNSPLHF. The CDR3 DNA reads TGTGCCAGCAGCTTGGGCCGGACAGGGCTGAATTCACCCCTCCACTTT.

The chain's CDR3 is CASRLVAGWGYEQYF. The CDR3 DNA sequence: TGTGCCAGTAGACTCGTAGCGGGTTGGGGTTACGAGCAGTACTTC. V usage is TRBV19 and J usage is TRBJ2-7, with 7 positions matching TRBD2. The CDR3 has 15 amino acids. The junction had 12 bases not matched to a gene; V was cut back by 6 bases and J by 4 bases. The germline V gene encodes CDR1 LNHDA and CDR2 SQIVND (reference sequence).

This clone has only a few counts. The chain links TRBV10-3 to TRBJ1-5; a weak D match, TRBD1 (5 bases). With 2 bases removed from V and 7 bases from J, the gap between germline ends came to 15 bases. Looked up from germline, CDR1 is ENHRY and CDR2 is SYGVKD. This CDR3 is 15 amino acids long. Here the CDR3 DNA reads TGTGCCATCAGTGAGGGGGCGGCAGATAAACAGCCCCAGCATTTT. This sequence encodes CAISEGAADKQPQHF.

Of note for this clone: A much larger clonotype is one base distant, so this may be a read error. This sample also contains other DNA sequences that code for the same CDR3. DNA of the CDR3: TGTGCCAGCAGCTTGGACAGGGGCTACGAGCAGTACTTC. The encoded protein is CASSLDRGYEQYF. V is TRBV5-4 and J is TRBJ2-7; 7 nucleotides align to TRBD1. In germline, CDR1 is SGHNT, CDR2 YYREEE (reference sequence). V trimming: 0 bases; J trimming: 3 bases; junction bases outside the gene matches: 0. CDR3 length equals 13 residues. Looking up the rest from reference TRBV5-4 and TRBJ2-7 gives the full variable domain: ETGVTQSPTHLIKTRGQQVTLRCSSQSGHNTVSWYQQALGQGPQFIFQYYREEENGRGNFPPRFSGLQFPNYSSELNVNALELDDSALYLCASSLDRGYEQYFGPGTRLTVT.

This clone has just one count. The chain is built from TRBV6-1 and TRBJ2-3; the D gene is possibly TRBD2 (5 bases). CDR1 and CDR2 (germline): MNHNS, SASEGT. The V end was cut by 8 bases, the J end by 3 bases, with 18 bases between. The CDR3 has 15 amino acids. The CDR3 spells CASVYEGARTDTQYF. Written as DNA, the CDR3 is TGTGCCAGCGTATACGAGGGAGCAAGGACAGATACGCAGTATTTT.

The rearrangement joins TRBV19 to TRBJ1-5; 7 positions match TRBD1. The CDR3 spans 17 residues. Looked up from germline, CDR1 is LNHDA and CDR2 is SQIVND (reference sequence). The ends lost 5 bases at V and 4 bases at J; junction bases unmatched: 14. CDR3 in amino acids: CASSLGPGQPINQPQHF. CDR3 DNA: TGTGCCAGTAGTTTGGGACCGGGACAGCCTATTAATCAGCCCCAGCATTTT.

CDR3 bases: TGTGCCAGCAGTTTAGCGTTGTATGGCTACACCTTC. Translating it yields CASSLALYGYTF. The gene calls are TRBV28 and TRBJ1-2; unclear D gene. Trimming took 2 bases from V and 5 from J, leaving 6 bases between them. The CDR3 sequence is 12 residues long. Germline CDR1 MDHEN, CDR2 SYDVKM.

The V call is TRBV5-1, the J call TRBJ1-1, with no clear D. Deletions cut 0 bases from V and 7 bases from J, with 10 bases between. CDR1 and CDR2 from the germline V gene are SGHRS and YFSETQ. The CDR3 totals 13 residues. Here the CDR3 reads CASSLGNKIEAFF. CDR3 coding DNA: TGCGCCAGCAGCTTGGGCAACAAAATTGAAGCTTTCTTT.

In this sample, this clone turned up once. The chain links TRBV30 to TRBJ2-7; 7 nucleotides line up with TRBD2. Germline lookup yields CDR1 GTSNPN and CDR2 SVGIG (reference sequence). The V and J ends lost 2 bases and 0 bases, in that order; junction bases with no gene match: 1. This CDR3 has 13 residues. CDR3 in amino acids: CAWSLAASYEQYF. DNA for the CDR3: TGTGCCTGGAGTCTAGCGGCCTCCTACGAGCAGTACTTC.

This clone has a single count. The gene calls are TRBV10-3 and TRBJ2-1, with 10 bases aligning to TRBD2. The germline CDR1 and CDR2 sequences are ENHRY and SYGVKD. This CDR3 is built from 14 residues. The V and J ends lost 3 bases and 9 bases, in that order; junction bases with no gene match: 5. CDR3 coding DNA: TGTGCCATCAGTGACCTAGCGGGAGTAGTTGAGCAGTTCTTC. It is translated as CAISDLAGVVEQFF.